Below are 10 T cell receptor beta chains sequenced from a single sample in a study of blood T cell repertoires in COVID-19. Libraries were prepared by immunoSEQ multiplex PCR; TCRdb keeps only in-frame clonotypes and omits some of them. Here the sample spans 150,000 to 200,000 clones, about 83% being singletons. Sequencing was done on a sample of peripheral blood. The receptor source for this set is a human donor in a cohort sampled during active COVID-19.

This rearrangement joins TRBV5-1 to TRBJ1-2; 12 positions agree with TRBD1. J lost 6 bases, V lost 1 base, and 4 bases had no gene match. The CDR3 has 15 residues. Germline loops: CDR1 SGHRS, CDR2 YFSETQ. The CDR3 region is CASSLPGTGGHGYTF. CDR3 bases: TGCGCCAGCAGCTTGCCCGGGACAGGGGGCCATGGCTACACCTTC.

The rearrangement links TRBV7-9 to TRBJ1-4, with 7 positions matching TRBD1. The length of the CDR3 is 15 residues. J lost 12 bases, V lost 3 bases, and 13 bases had no gene match. Germline loops: CDR1 SEHNR, CDR2 FQNEAQ (reference sequence). The CDR3 spells CASSFRDSGGEELFF. The CDR3 DNA reads as TGTGCCAGCAGCTTCCGGGACAGCGGGGGGGAAGAACTGTTTTTT.

V is TRBV24-1 and J is TRBJ2-1; 7 bases are a match to TRBD2. Germline loops: CDR1 KGHDR, CDR2 SFDVKD. V lost 0 bases, J lost 9 bases, and 10 bases stayed unmatched. The CDR3 extends over 16 amino acids. The DNA of the CDR3 is TGTGCCACCAGTGATTTGGGCAGTACTAGCGCGAGTGAGCAGTTCTTC. Encoded protein: CATSDLGSTSASEQFF.

This chain uses TRBV18 with TRBJ1-2; a weak D match, TRBD1 (6 bases). V lost 3 bases and J 1 base, leaving 12 bases between the germline ends. Germline V lookup: CDR1 KGHSH, CDR2 LQKENI. The CDR3 sequence is 15 residues long. The CDR3 sequence: CASSPLPDSNYGYTF. The CDR3 DNA is TGTGCCAGCTCACCCCTACCGGACAGTAACTATGGCTACACCTTC.

This chain links TRBV19 with TRBJ1-2, with D perhaps matching TRBD1 (6 bases). From germline, CDR1 is LNHDA and CDR2 SQIVND (reference sequence). V lost 8 bases and J 10 bases, leaving 17 bases between the germline ends. CDR3 size: 12 residues. The CDR3 DNA is TGTGCCAGTTCATACTTACAGGGCGTCTACACCTTC. It translates to CASSYLQGVYTF.

J is TRBJ2-7 and V is TRBV7-2; weak D call: TRBD2 (5 bases). Germline CDR1 is SGHTA and CDR2 is FQGNSA. The CDR3 consists of 12 residues. V lost 5 bases to trimming and J lost 4 bases, with 9 bases between them. The CDR3 DNA follows: TGTGCCAGCAGCCTGGACTTTTACGAGCAGTACTTC. Encoded protein: CASSLDFYEQYF.

The genes are TRBV13 and TRBJ2-7, with TRBD2 matching over 12 bases. The CDR3 consists of 15 residues. Germline loops: CDR1 PRHDT, CDR2 FYEKMQ (reference sequence). V gave up 4 bases and J gave up 4 bases; unmatched junction bases: 5. The CDR3 DNA reads as TGTGCCAGCAGCTCCCCTAGCGGGAGGGGATACGAGCAGTACTTC. Translation: CASSSPSGRGYEQYF.

The chain employs TRBV12-3 or TRBV12-4 and TRBJ2-7; no reliable D call. This CDR3 has 12 residues. Trimming shortened V by 6 bases and J by 2 bases, and 8 bases separated the two germline ends. The CDR3 spells CASSDLTYEQYF. Here the CDR3 DNA reads TGTGCCAGCAGCGATCTAACCTACGAGCAGTACTTC.

The chain uses TRBV5-1 and TRBJ2-7, with 10 bases matching TRBD2. The J segment lost 0 bases and the V segment lost 1 base, leaving 10 bases of the junction unmatched. The CDR3 runs to 18 residues. Per the germline V gene, CDR1 is SGHRS and CDR2 is YFSETQ. CDR3 nucleotide sequence: TGCGCCAGCAGCTTGTCTCCTAGCGGGAGCTCCCGCTCCTACGAGCAGTACTTC. It translates to CASSLSPSGSSRSYEQYF.

The V gene is TRBV28, the J gene TRBJ1-6; 7 bases fit TRBD1. The germline gives CDR1 MDHEN, CDR2 SYDVKM. The V segment lost 5 bases and the J segment 0 bases; nucleotides outside the gene matches: 1. The CDR3 spans 15 residues. In DNA form, the CDR3 reads TGTGCCAGCAGTCCAGGGGGCTCCTATAATTCACCCCTCCACTTT. This codes for CASSPGGSYNSPLHF.